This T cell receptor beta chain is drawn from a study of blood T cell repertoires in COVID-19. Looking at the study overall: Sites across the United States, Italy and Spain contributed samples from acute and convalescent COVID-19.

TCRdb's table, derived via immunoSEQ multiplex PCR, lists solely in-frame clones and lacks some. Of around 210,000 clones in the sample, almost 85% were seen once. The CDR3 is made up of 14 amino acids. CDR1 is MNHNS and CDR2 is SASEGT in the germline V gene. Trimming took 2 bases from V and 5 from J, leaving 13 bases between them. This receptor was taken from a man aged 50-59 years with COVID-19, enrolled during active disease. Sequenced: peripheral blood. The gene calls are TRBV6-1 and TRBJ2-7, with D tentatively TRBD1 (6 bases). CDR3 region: CASSESGASDEQYF. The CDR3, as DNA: TGTGCCAGCAGTGAATCAGGGGCCAGTGACGAGCAGTACTTC.